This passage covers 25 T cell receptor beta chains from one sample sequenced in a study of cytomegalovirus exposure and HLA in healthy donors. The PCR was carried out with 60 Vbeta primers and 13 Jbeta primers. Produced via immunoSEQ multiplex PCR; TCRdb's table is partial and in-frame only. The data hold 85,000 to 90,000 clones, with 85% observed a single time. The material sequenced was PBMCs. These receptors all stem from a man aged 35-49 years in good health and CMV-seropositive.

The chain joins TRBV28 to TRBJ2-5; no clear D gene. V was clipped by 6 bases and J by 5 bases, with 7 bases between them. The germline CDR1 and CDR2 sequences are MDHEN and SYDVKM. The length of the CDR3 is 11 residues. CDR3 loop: CASRGRETQYF. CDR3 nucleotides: TGTGCCAGCAGGGGCCGGGAGACCCAGTACTTC.

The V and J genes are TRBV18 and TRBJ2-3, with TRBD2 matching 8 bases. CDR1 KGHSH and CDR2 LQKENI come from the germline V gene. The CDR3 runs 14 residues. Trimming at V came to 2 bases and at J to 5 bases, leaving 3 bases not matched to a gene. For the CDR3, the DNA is TGTGCCAGCTCACCAACGGGAGGGCGAGATACGCAGTATTTT. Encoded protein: CASSPTGGRDTQYF.

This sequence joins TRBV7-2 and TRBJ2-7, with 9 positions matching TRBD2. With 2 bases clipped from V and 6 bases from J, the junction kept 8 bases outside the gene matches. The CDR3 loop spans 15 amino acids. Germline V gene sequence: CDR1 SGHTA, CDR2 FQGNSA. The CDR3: CASSLRLAGPGEQYF. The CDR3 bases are TGTGCCAGCAGCTTACGGCTAGCGGGACCGGGCGAGCAGTACTTC.

The DNA of the CDR3 is TGTGCCAGCAGTTTCGACAGGAAAATTTCTGGGGCCAACGTCCTGACTTTC. Its translation is CASSFDRKISGANVLTF. The chain couples TRBV27 to TRBJ2-6; a possible D gene is TRBD1 (6 bases). Germline V gene sequence: CDR1 MNHEY, CDR2 SMNVEV (reference sequence). CDR3 length equals 17 residues. Trimming shortened V by 3 bases and J by 1 base, and 13 bases separated the two germline ends.

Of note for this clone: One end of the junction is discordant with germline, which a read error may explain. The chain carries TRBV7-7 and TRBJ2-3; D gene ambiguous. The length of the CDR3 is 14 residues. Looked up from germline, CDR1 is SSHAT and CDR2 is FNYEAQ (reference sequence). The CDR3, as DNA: TGTGCTAGCAGCTTTTCACTCAGCACAGATACGCAGTATTTT. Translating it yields CASSFSLSTDTQYF.

The CDR3 reads CASSVQTGSSTEAFF. The CDR3 DNA reads as TGTGCCAGCAGTGTACAAACAGGATCTTCCACTGAAGCTTTCTTT. The V gene is TRBV6-1, the J gene TRBJ1-1; TRBD1 is a possible D gene (5 bases). The germline V and J ends were trimmed by 4 bases and 4 bases, with 16 bases remaining between them. Germline CDR1 reads MNHNS; CDR2 reads SASEGT. This CDR3 is built from 15 residues.

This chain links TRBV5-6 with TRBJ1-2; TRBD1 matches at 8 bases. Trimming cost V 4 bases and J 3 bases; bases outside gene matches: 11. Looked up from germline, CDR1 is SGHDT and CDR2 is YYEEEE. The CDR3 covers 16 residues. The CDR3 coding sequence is TGTGCCAGCAGCCATCCCCGGGACAGGTACGACTATGGCTACACCTTC. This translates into CASSHPRDRYDYGYTF.

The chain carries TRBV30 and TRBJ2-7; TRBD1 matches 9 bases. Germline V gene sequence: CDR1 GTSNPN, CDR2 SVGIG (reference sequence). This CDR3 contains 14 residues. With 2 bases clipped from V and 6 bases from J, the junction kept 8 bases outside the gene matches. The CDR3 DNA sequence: TGTGCCTGGAGTCAGACAGGGGGGGGCAGCGAGCAGTACTTC. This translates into CAWSQTGGGSEQYF. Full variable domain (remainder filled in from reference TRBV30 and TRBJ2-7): SQTIHQWPATLVQPVGSPLSLECTVEGTSNPNLYWYRQAAGRGLQLLFYSVGIGQISSEVPQNLSASRPQDRQFILSSKKLLLSDSGFYLCAWSQTGGGSEQYFGPGTRLTVT.

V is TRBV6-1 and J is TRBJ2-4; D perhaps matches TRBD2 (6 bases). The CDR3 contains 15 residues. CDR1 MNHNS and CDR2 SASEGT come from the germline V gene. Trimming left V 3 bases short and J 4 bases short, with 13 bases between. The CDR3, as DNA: TGTGCCAGCAGTGATCTGAGTGCGGGGAAAAACATTCAGTACTTC. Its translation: CASSDLSAGKNIQYF.

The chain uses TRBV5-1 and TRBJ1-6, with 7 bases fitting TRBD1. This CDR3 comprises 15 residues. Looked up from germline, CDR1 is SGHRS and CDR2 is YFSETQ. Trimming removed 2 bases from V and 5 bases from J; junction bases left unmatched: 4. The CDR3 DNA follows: TGCGCCAGCAGCTTCGGGGACAGCAATAATTCACCCCTCCACTTT. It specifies CASSFGDSNNSPLHF.

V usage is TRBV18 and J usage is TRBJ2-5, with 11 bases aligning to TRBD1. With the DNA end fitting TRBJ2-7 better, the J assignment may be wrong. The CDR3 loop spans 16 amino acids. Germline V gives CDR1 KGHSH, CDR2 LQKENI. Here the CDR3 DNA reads TGTGCCAGCTCAAGCACCGGGACAGGGGGAACCTACGAGCAGTACTTC. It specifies CASSSTGTGGTYEQYF.

CDR3 sequence: CASSRGGNREKLFF. As DNA, the CDR3 is TGTGCCAGTAGTAGGGGAGGGAACCGTGAAAAACTGTTTTTT. The V and J genes are TRBV19 and TRBJ1-4; D call uncertain. Trimming took 4 bases from V and 7 from J, leaving 13 bases between them. Per germline, CDR1 LNHDA and CDR2 SQIVND (reference sequence). This CDR3 contains 14 residues.

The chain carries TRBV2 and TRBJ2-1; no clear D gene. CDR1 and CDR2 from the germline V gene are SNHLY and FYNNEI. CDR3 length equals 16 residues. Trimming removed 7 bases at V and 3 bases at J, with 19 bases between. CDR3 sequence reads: CASTDGGVARYNEQFF. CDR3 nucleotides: TGTGCCAGCACCGACGGTGGAGTGGCTCGCTACAATGAGCAGTTCTTC.

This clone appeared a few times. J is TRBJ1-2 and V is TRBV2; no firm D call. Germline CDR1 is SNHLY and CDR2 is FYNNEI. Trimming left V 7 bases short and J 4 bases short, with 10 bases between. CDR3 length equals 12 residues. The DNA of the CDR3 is TGTGCCAGCATGAGATGGTCCTATGGCTACACCTTC. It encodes CASMRWSYGYTF. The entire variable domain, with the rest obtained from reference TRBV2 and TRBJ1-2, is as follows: EPEVTQTPSHQVTQMGQEVILRCVPISNHLYFYWYRQILGQKVEFLVSFYNNEISEKSEIFDDQFSVERPDGSNFTLKIRSTKLEDSAMYFCASMRWSYGYTFGSGTRLTVV.

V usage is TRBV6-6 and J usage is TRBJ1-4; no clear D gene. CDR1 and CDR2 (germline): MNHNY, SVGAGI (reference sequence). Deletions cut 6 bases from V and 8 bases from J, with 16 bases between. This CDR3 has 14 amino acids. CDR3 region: CASSLGVRGEKLFF. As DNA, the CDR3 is TGTGCCAGCAGCCTCGGGGTGCGAGGAGAAAAACTGTTTTTT.

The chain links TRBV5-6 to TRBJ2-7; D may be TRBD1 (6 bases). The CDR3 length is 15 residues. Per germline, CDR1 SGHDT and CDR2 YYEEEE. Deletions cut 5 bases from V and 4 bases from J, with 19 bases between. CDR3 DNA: TGTGCCAGCAGTATAAAACAGGGTGGTAGGTACGAGCAGTACTTC. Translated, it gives CASSIKQGGRYEQYF. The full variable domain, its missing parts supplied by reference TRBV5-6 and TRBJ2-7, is DAGVTQSPTHLIKTRGQQVTLRCSPKSGHDTVSWYQQALGQGPQFIFQYYEEEERQRGNFPDRFSGHQFPNYSSELNVNALLLGDSALYLCASSIKQGGRYEQYFGPGTRLTVT.

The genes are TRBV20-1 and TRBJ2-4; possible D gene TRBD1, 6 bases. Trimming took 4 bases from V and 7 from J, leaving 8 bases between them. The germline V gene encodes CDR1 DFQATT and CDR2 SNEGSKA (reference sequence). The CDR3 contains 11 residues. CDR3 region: CSAITGNIQYF. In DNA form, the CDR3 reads TGCAGTGCTATCACAGGGAACATTCAGTACTTC.

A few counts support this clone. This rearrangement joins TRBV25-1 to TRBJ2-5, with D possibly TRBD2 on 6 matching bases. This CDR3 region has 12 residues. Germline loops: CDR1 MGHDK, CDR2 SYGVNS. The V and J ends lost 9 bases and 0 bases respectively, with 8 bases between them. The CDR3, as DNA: TGTGCCAGTCGGGGGTACCAAGAGACCCAGTACTTC. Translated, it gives CASRGYQETQYF.

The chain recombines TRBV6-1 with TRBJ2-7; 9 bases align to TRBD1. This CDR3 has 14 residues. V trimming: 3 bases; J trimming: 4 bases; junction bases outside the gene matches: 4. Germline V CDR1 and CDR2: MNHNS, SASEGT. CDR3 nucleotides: TGTGCCAGCAGTGAGGGGACAGGGCTTTACGAGCAGTACTTC. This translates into CASSEGTGLYEQYF.

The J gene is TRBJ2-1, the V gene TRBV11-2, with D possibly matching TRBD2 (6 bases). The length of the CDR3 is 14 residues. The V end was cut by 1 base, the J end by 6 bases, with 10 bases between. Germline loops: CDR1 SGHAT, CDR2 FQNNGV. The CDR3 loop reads CASSLVLAVNEQFF. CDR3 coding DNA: TGTGCCAGCAGCTTAGTTTTAGCGGTCAATGAGCAGTTCTTC.

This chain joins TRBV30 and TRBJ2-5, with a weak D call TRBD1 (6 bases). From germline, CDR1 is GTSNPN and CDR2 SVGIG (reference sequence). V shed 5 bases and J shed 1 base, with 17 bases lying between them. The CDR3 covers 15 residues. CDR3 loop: CAWGIQGPPQETQYF. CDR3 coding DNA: TGTGCCTGGGGAATACAGGGCCCCCCCCAAGAGACCCAGTACTTC.

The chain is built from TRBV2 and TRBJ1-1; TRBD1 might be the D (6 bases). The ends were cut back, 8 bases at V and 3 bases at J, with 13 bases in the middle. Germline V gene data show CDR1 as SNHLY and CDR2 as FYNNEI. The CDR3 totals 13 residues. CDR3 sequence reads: CASRDIYDTEAFF. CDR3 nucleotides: TGTGCCAGCCGGGACATATATGACACTGAAGCTTTCTTT.

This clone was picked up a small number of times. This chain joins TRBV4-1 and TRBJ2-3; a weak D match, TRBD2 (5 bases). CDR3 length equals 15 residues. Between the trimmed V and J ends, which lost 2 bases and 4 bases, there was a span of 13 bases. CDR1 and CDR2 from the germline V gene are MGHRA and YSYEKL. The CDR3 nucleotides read TGCGCCAGCAGCCAATCGGCCGGAGGCTCAGATACGCAGTATTTT. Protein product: CASSQSAGGSDTQYF.

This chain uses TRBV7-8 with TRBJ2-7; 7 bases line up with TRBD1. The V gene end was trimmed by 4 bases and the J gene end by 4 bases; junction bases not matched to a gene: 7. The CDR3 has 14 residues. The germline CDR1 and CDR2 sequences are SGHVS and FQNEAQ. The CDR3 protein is CASSWTGSFYEQYF. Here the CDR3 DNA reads TGTGCCAGCAGCTGGACAGGTTCTTTTTACGAGCAGTACTTC.

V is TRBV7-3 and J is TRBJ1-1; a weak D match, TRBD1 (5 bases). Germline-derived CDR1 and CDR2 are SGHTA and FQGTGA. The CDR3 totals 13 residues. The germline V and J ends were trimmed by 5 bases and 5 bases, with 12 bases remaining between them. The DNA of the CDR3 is TGTGCCAGCAGCCCCGGGGGAAGAACTGAAGCTTTCTTT. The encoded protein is CASSPGGRTEAFF.